One and the same sample provided the 9 T cell receptor beta chains below, sequenced in a study of shared T cell receptors in the human thymus. Sequenced by immunoSEQ multiplex PCR; TCRdb stores in-frame clones only, minus some. This table has hundreds of thousands of clones, around nine tenths appearing once. This same sample was also part of a study on human thymus T cells.

The sequencing input was thymocytes. These receptor sequences come from a boy under two years old with a congenital heart defect.

V and J are TRBV21-1 and TRBJ1-2; the table's D call of TRBD1 was not tested on the DNA. TRBV21-1 is a pseudogene segment. CDR3 length: 15 amino acids. CDR3 sequence (DNA): TGTGCCAGCAGCGCCCAGGCCTTATCTAACTATGGCTACACCTTC. Protein product: CASSAQALSNYGYTF.

V is TRBV4-1 and J is TRBJ2-7; 10 positions match TRBD2. From germline, CDR1 is MGHRA and CDR2 YSYEKL. CDR3 length equals 17 residues. V shed 1 base and J 4 bases; nucleotides not matched to a gene: 10. The CDR3 region has the DNA TGCGCCAGCAGCCAAGTCGGCCCTAGCGGGAGAGAGTACGAGCAGTACTTC. The encoded protein is CASSQVGPSGREYEQYF.

The chain combines TRBV14 with TRBJ1-1, with a tentative D call TRBD1 (6 bases). This CDR3 contains 13 residues. Germline loops: CDR1 SGHDN, CDR2 FVKESK. V lost 1 base and J lost 6, with 9 bases in between. The CDR3 sequence: CASSQVQGAEAFF. As DNA, the CDR3 is TGTGCCAGCAGCCAAGTACAGGGCGCTGAAGCTTTCTTT.

This chain links TRBV29-1 with TRBJ2-7; tentatively, D is TRBD1 (6 bases). The CDR3 runs 12 residues. Trimming stripped 6 bases from V and 3 bases from J, with 12 bases between. Germline V gene data show CDR1 as SQVTM and CDR2 as ANQGSEA. CDR3 nucleotide sequence: TGCAGCGTCCCAGGGGACGGCTACGAGCAGTACTTC. It specifies CSVPGDGYEQYF.

V is TRBV7-9 and J is TRBJ2-2, with TRBD2 matching over 8 bases. The CDR3 loop spans 17 amino acids. Germline lookup yields CDR1 SEHNR and CDR2 FQNEAQ (reference sequence). V lost 5 bases to trimming and J lost 5 bases; unmatched junction nucleotides: 13. CDR3 sequence (DNA): TGTGCCAGCAGCCCGATGGGGCGGGAGGATCAAACCGGGGAGCTGTTTTTT. Amino acid sequence: CASSPMGREDQTGELFF.

The chain uses TRBV7-2 and TRBJ2-7; 8 bases fit TRBD2. The CDR3 sequence is 16 residues long. Germline V CDR1 and CDR2: SGHTA, FQGNSA. The J segment lost 6 bases and the V segment lost 6 bases, leaving 16 bases of the junction unmatched. The CDR3 nucleotides read TGTGCCAGCAGTCCGAAGCGGGAGAGCACAGGTGGCGAGCAGTACTTC. Residues: CASSPKRESTGGEQYF.

The V and J genes are TRBV19 and TRBJ1-5; 7 bases map to TRBD1. After removal of 6 bases from V and 1 base from J, the junction contained 15 bases not matched to a gene. Germline V gives CDR1 LNHDA, CDR2 SQIVND (reference sequence). The CDR3 is made up of 18 amino acids. The CDR3 sequence: CASSTRTSRDRSNQPQHF. CDR3 in DNA: TGTGCCAGTAGCACCAGAACTTCCCGGGACAGAAGCAATCAGCCCCAGCATTTT.

CDR3 nucleotide sequence: TGTGCCAGCAGGGAGGGGCACAATGAGCAGTTCTTC. Residues: CASREGHNEQFF. The V call is TRBV28, the J call TRBJ2-1; TRBD2 might be the D (6 bases). Per germline, CDR1 MDHEN and CDR2 SYDVKM. V was shortened by 6 bases and J by 5 bases, with 8 bases between the two germline ends. This CDR3 contains 12 residues.

This chain uses TRBV5-1 with TRBJ2-7; 15 bases agree with TRBD2. CDR3 length: 18 residues. The ends lost 4 bases at V and 3 bases at J; junction bases unmatched: 11. In germline, CDR1 is SGHRS, CDR2 YFSETQ. CDR3 loop: CASSPGLAGGLINYEQYF. The CDR3 coding sequence is TGCGCCAGCAGCCCCGGACTAGCGGGAGGGCTAATAAACTACGAGCAGTACTTC.